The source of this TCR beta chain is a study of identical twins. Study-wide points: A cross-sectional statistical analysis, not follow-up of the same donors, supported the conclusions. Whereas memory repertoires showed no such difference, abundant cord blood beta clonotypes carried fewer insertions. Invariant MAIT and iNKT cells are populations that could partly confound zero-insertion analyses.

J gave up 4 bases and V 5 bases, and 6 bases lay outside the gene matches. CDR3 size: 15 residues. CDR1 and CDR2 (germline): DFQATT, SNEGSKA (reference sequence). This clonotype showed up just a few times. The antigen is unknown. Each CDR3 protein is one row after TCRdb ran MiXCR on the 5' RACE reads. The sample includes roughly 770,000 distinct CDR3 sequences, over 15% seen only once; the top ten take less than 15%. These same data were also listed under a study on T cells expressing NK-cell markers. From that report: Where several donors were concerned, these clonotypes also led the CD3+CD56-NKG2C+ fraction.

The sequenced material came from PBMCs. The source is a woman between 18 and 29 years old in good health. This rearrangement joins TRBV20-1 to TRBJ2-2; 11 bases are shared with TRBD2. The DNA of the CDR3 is TGCAGTGCTTTACTAGCGGGGGTGACCACCGGGGAGCTGTTTTTT. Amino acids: CSALLAGVTTGELFF.